Given below is one T cell receptor (beta chain) in context. This entry comes from a study of shared clonotypes between healthy human individuals. In the original processing: Junction-only immunoSEQ data arrived without quality scores, meaning filtering differed. Only in-frame clones appear in the TCRdb table, and some are missing; sequencing was by immunoSEQ multiplex PCR. Clone size and V and J calls were adopted from that table, with D and trimming inferred from the DNA. Of some 2.1 million clones listed, about 95% are singletons. Trimming removed 3 bases from V and 5 bases from J; junction bases left unmatched: 7. From germline, CDR1 is SEHNR and CDR2 FQNEAQ (reference sequence). The CDR3 has 15 amino acids. CD8 cells classed as naive were CD45RO-negative and positively selected for CCR7, excluding terminally differentiated effector memory CD45RA+ cells.

The chain couples TRBV7-9 to TRBJ2-3, with 8 bases matching TRBD1. Material for sequencing was naive CD8+ T cells sorted from blood. This TCR was recovered from a young man in good health. CDR3 amino acids: CASSFAAGGQDTQYF. CDR3 sequence (DNA): TGTGCCAGCAGCTTCGCGGCAGGGGGCCAAGATACGCAGTATTTT.